The present T cell receptor beta chain was sequenced within a study of response to subunit inactivated influenza vaccine. Per the germline V gene, CDR1 is SGDLS and CDR2 is YYNGEE. The germline V and J ends were trimmed by 3 bases and 4 bases, with 11 bases remaining between them. This CDR3 contains 14 residues. MiXCR, run by TCRdb on the RT-PCR reads, gives a single entry per CDR3 protein. The sample lists 530,000 or so distinct CDR3 sequences, roughly 15% occurring once. Study findings and constraints: The authors offered the suggestion that each seasonal influenza vaccination recruits few new T cells.

This clonotype has at least ten counts. Its antigen is not known. The specimen was PBMCs from blood, collected 11 to 12 days after vaccination. The chain recombines TRBV9 with TRBJ2-1; the D call may be TRBD1 or TRBD2 (5 bases each). This sequence originates from a man aged 50-59 years who received an inactivated influenza vaccine. The DNA of the CDR3 is TGTGCCAGCAGCGCGGGACGACAGTACAATGAGCAGTTCTTC. Protein product: CASSAGRQYNEQFF.